This note documents a single T cell receptor (beta chain) sequence. Germline V gene data show CDR1 as SGHTA and CDR2 as FQGNSA. The CDR3 contains 15 residues. Trimming cost V 5 bases and J 4 bases; bases outside gene matches: 7. This sample is part of a study of blood T cell repertoires in COVID-19. Study-wide context: The study drew acute and convalescent COVID-19 samples from the United States, Italy and Spain.

In the source study's methods: Estimation of nucleated cell counts relied on the amplification of reference gene primers. Only in-frame clones appear in the TCRdb table, and some are missing; sequencing was by immunoSEQ multiplex PCR. The DNA was the basis for D and trimming; V, J and clone size are from that table. This sample yields 150,000 to 190,000 clones, of which around 80% are seen a single time; approximately 10% belongs to the top ten. This chain connects TRBV7-2 to TRBJ1-2; TRBD1 aligns across 10 bases. The specimen sequenced was peripheral blood. This receptor was identified in a woman aged 45-60 years with acute or convalescent COVID-19. The CDR3 region is CASSPQGQGSYGYTF. The CDR3 DNA is TGTGCCAGCAGCCCCCAGGGACAGGGGTCCTATGGCTACACCTTC.